These 20 T cell receptor beta chains were all obtained from the same sample, sequenced in a study of T cell repertoires in cytomegalovirus infection. A single record per CDR3 protein comes from TCRdb applying MiXCR to the reads. The profile shows more than 150,000 distinct CDR3 sequences, around 20% of them singletons. Sequenced sample: PBMCs. The receptors derive from a human donor in good health (CMV status not recorded). Some clones in this sample may be carry-over from other donors' samples.

The chain is built from TRBV27 and TRBJ2-1, with D perhaps matching TRBD1 or TRBD2 (5 bases each). Germline V gives CDR1 MNHEY, CDR2 SMNVEV (reference sequence). The CDR3 runs to 15 residues. Trimming shortened V by 6 bases and J by 9 bases, and 21 bases separated the two germline ends. CDR3 DNA: TGTGCCAGCAGGGGACCAGGGAGAGGAGAAGGTGAGCAGTTCTTC. Protein sequence: CASRGPGRGEGEQFF.

This clonotype showed up just a few times. J is TRBJ2-6 and V is TRBV11-3, with 8 nucleotides matching TRBD2. Germline V gene sequence: CDR1 SGHNT, CDR2 YENEEA. J gave up 2 bases and V 2 bases, and 5 bases lay outside the gene matches. The CDR3 extends over 17 amino acids. CDR3 sequence: CASSLHSGTAGANVLTF. The DNA for the CDR3 is TGTGCCAGCAGCTTACATAGCGGGACCGCTGGGGCCAACGTCCTGACTTTC.

This clonotype occurred many times. The chain links TRBV11-3 to TRBJ2-5; TRBD2 matches at 12 bases. After removal of 3 bases from V and 2 bases from J, the junction contained 7 bases not matched to a gene. The CDR3 spans 17 residues. The V gene's germline CDR1 is SGHNT and CDR2 YENEEA. CDR3: CASSFNSLAGGQETQYF. The CDR3 coding sequence is TGTGCCAGCAGCTTCAACTCACTAGCGGGAGGACAAGAGACCCAGTACTTC.

This clonotype was detected ten times or more. The rearrangement links TRBV6-1 to TRBJ1-5; perhaps TRBD1 as D (6 bases). This CDR3 has 13 residues. The V end was cut by 6 bases, the J end by 9 bases, with 15 bases between. Germline CDR1 is MNHNS and CDR2 is SASEGT. The DNA for the CDR3 is TGTGCCAGCAGAGGGGACATCAAGGGGCCCCAGCATTTT. This translates into CASRGDIKGPQHF.

V and J are TRBV12-3 or TRBV12-4 and TRBJ2-7; the match to TRBD2 covers 11 bases. The CDR3 has 14 amino acids. With 6 bases clipped from V and 2 bases from J, the junction kept 3 bases outside the gene matches. The CDR3 reads CASRRLAGPYEQYF. CDR3 bases: TGTGCCAGCAGGAGACTAGCGGGACCCTACGAGCAGTACTTC.

Only a few counts were recorded for this clonotype. This sequence joins TRBV28 and TRBJ2-7; maybe TRBD2 (7 bases). The V and J ends lost 1 base and 3 bases respectively, with 13 bases between them. Looked up from germline, CDR1 is MDHEN and CDR2 is SYDVKM. This CDR3 spans 15 amino acids. DNA for the CDR3: TGTGCCAGCAGTTTATTGGCGGGGGCGGGCTACGAGCAGTACTTC. Translated: CASSLLAGAGYEQYF.

The rearrangement joins TRBV28 to TRBJ2-5; 14 bases match TRBD2. This CDR3 contains 18 residues. The germline gives CDR1 MDHEN, CDR2 SYDVKM. Trimming took 4 bases from V and 5 from J; bases not matched to a gene: 12. As DNA, the CDR3 is TGTGCCAGCAGTTACTACGCGGGACTAGCGGGAGATAGGGAGACCCAGTACTTC. Its translation is CASSYYAGLAGDRETQYF.

Sample share makes this clonotype medium-sized. The chain joins TRBV7-2 to TRBJ2-7, with no clear D. V was trimmed by 1 base and J by 1 base, leaving 8 bases between them. The CDR3 has 14 residues. Germline lookup yields CDR1 SGHTA and CDR2 FQGNSA. This CDR3 is CASSLDPHSYEQYF. The CDR3 DNA is TGTGCCAGCAGCTTAGATCCTCATTCCTACGAGCAGTACTTC. The full variable domain, its missing parts supplied by reference TRBV7-2 and TRBJ2-7, is GAGVSQSPSNKVTEKGKDVELRCDPISGHTALYWYRQSLGQGLEFLIYFQGNSAPDKSGLPSDRFSAERTGGSVSTLTIQRTQQEDSAVYLCASSLDPHSYEQYFGPGTRLTVT.

The rearrangement links TRBV5-1 to TRBJ2-7; maybe TRBD1 (7 bases). With 3 bases removed from V and 0 bases from J, the gap between germline ends came to 13 bases. CDR3 length equals 15 residues. Per germline, CDR1 SGHRS and CDR2 YFSETQ. Here the CDR3 reads CASSSFRGDSYEQYF. The CDR3 bases are TGCGCCAGCAGCTCTTTCAGGGGGGACTCCTACGAGCAGTACTTC.

This clonotype turned up a few times. The chain couples TRBV7-9 to TRBJ2-7; no firm D call. V dropped 3 bases and J dropped 4 bases, with 13 bases sitting between them. The CDR3 spans 14 residues. CDR1 is SEHNR, CDR2 FQNEAQ, per germline (reference sequence). CDR3 region: CASSFLPGSYEQYF. CDR3 nucleotide sequence: TGTGCCAGCAGCTTTCTCCCGGGTTCATACGAGCAGTACTTC.

The chain combines TRBV2 with TRBJ1-1; D may be TRBD1 (5 bases). CDR3 size: 13 residues. Germline values: CDR1 SNHLY, CDR2 FYNNEI. Trimming removed 1 base from V and 4 bases from J, with 7 bases in between. This CDR3 is CASSEEGATEAFF. CDR3 nucleotides: TGTGCCAGCAGTGAAGAAGGGGCCACTGAAGCTTTCTTT.

This clonotype was seen many times. The chain carries TRBV11-3 and TRBJ2-5, with D maybe TRBD2 (6 bases). The CDR3 has 13 amino acids. Trimming shortened V by 2 bases and J by 5 bases, and 9 bases separated the two germline ends. From germline, CDR1 is SGHNT and CDR2 YENEEA. CDR3 DNA: TGTGCCAGCAGCTTATCCCTAGCGGAGACCCAGTACTTC. It codes for CASSLSLAETQYF.

A few counts support this clonotype. The V gene is TRBV7-2, the J gene TRBJ1-5; 7 positions match TRBD1. There are 15 residues in the CDR3. Germline V lookup: CDR1 SGHTA, CDR2 FQGNSA. The junction had 9 bases not matched to a gene; V was cut back by 4 bases and J by 6 bases. The CDR3, as DNA: TGTGCCAGCAGCTGGAACAGGGGCGAGGGTCAGCCCCAGCATTTT. Its translation is CASSWNRGEGQPQHF.

The chain combines TRBV29-1 with TRBJ2-5; tentatively, D is TRBD1 (6 bases). Germline CDR1 SQVTM, CDR2 ANQGSEA. The germline V and J ends were trimmed by 3 bases and 4 bases, with 15 bases remaining between them. CDR3 length equals 14 residues. The CDR3 coding sequence is TGCAGCGTTGATCATCAAACAGGGCGAGAGACCCAGTACTTC. Protein sequence: CSVDHQTGRETQYF.

This chain connects TRBV20-1 to TRBJ2-1; D is uncertain. Germline CDR1 is DFQATT and CDR2 is SNEGSKA (reference sequence). This CDR3 is 11 amino acids long. V lost 3 bases and J lost 4, with 4 bases in between. DNA for the CDR3: TGCAGTGCTAGCAGGTACAATGAGCAGTTCTTC. Protein product: CSASRYNEQFF.

This clonotype was seen repeatedly, ten times or more. Germline and junction disagree at one end, which may indicate a read error. The rearrangement joins TRBV7-7 to TRBJ2-5; D ambiguous. CDR1 and CDR2 (germline): SSHAT, FNYEAQ (reference sequence). The CDR3 is 13 residues long. The chain's CDR3 is CASSRENGETQYF. The CDR3 DNA sequence: TGTGCTAGCAGCCGTGAGAACGGGGAGACCCAGTACTTC.

The chain uses TRBV7-2 and TRBJ2-1; 14 nucleotides agree with TRBD2. Trimming cost V 4 bases and J 7 bases; bases outside gene matches: 12. The length of the CDR3 is 18 residues. Germline V gives CDR1 SGHTA, CDR2 FQGNSA. CDR3 region: CASSSRPGLAGVGNEQFF. The CDR3 DNA reads TGTGCCAGCAGCTCCAGGCCGGGACTAGCGGGAGTTGGGAATGAGCAGTTCTTC.

The chain carries TRBV10-3 and TRBJ1-1; D is unclear. Germline V gene sequence: CDR1 ENHRY, CDR2 SYGVKD. V was pared by 5 bases and J by 1 base, with 5 bases between. The CDR3 has 12 residues. CDR3 sequence reads: CAISLSNTEAFF. The CDR3 coding sequence is TGTGCCATCAGTTTATCGAACACTGAAGCTTTCTTT.

The chain links TRBV15 to TRBJ2-3, with 9 nucleotides matching TRBD2. Germline V CDR1 and CDR2: LNHNV, YYDKDF (reference sequence). V was clipped by 1 base and J by 4 bases; unmatched bases: 12. The CDR3 is 18 residues long. In DNA form, the CDR3 reads TGTGCCACCAGCAGAGGGACGAGCGGGGGGCATTTTCCAGATACGCAGTATTTT. Protein: CATSRGTSGGHFPDTQYF.

This rearrangement joins TRBV5-6 to TRBJ2-3, with TRBD2 as a possible D gene (6 bases). V gave up 4 bases and J gave up 2 bases, with 17 bases separating them. Germline loops: CDR1 SGHDT, CDR2 YYEEEE. The CDR3 extends over 16 amino acids. The CDR3 bases are TGTGCCAGCAGCCCAGGGACTCTCCTTTCCACAGATACGCAGTATTTT. It translates to CASSPGTLLSTDTQYF.